This TCR beta chain was captured in a study of shared clonotypes between healthy human individuals. Sequencing was at deep level. Assay: immunoSEQ multiplex PCR; the TCRdb copy retains only in-frame clones and omits some. Of 600,000 or so clones listed, approximately 95% are singletons. This CDR3 has 14 residues. Germline loops: CDR1 ENHRY, CDR2 SYGVKD. Trimming shortened V by 1 base and J by 1 base, and 7 bases separated the two germline ends. Only CD45RO-negative cells positively selected for CCR7 counted as naive CD8 cells, so terminally differentiated effector memory CD45RA+ cells were excluded. The healthy adult donors were HIV-negative and reported no recent acute infections or vaccinations. This clone has only one observation. Antigen specificity is unknown. Study-level points and caveats: Naive CD4 clonotype sharing across several donors was around 5%. Researchers found naive subsets generally carried larger estimated richness than memory subsets.

Material for sequencing was naive CD8+ T cells sorted from blood. The TCR was taken from a woman aged 25 to 39 in good health. The chain links TRBV10-3 to TRBJ1-1; D is uncertain. The CDR3 sequence is CAISEWGANTEAFF. Written as DNA, the CDR3 is TGTGCCATCAGTGAGTGGGGAGCGAACACTGAAGCTTTCTTT.